These 5 T cell receptor beta chains were all obtained from the same sample, sequenced in a study of blood T cells in healthy people across ages. A second PCR of about 6 to 12 cycles used a sample-barcoded 5' primer and a J-beta primer mix. Each CDR3 protein gets one entry after TCRdb re-called the 5' RACE reads with MiXCR. The repertoire holds 1.2 million to 1.5 million distinct CDR3 sequences, with around 42% as singletons. Sequencing was performed on blood. The source is a woman between 18 and 29 years old in good health.

DNA for the CDR3: TGTGCCAGCACCAGACAGGGTGTCGGCTATGGCTACACCTTC. It translates to CASTRQGVGYGYTF. This chain uses TRBV13 with TRBJ1-2, with 7 positions matching TRBD1. J gave up 4 bases and V 7 bases, and 9 bases lay outside the gene matches. From germline, CDR1 is PRHDT and CDR2 FYEKMQ (reference sequence). This CDR3 is 14 amino acids long. Supplemented by reference TRBV13 and TRBJ1-2, the full variable domain reads AAGVIQSPRHLIKEKRETATLKCYPIPRHDTVYWYQQGPGQDPQFLISFYEKMQSDKGSIPDRFSAQQFSDYHSELNMSSLELGDSALYFCASTRQGVGYGYTFGSGTRLTVV.

The V and J genes are TRBV7-9 and TRBJ1-1, with a tentative D call TRBD1 (6 bases). V lost 2 bases and J 4 bases, leaving 14 bases between the germline ends. The CDR3 spans 15 residues. Germline-derived CDR1 and CDR2 are SEHNR and FQNEAQ (reference sequence). The CDR3 DNA is TGTGCCAGCAGCTTAAACAGGGAGGAGGGCACTGAAGCTTTCTTT. Translated, it gives CASSLNREEGTEAFF. Looking up the rest from reference TRBV7-9 and TRBJ1-1 gives the full variable domain: DTGVSQNPRHKITKRGQNVTFRCDPISEHNRLYWYRQTLGQGPEFLTYFQNEAQLEKSRLLSDRFSAERPKGSFSTLEIQRTEQGDSAMYLCASSLNREEGTEAFFGQGTRLTVV.

The chain carries TRBV12-3 or TRBV12-4 and TRBJ2-5, with 12 bases matching TRBD2. This CDR3 is built from 18 residues. The V segment lost 0 bases and the J segment 11 bases; nucleotides outside the gene matches: 16. CDR3 nucleotide sequence: TGTGCCAGCAGTTTAGCGGACCTAGCGGGGGGGGTTGGGGATGAGCAGTACTTC. As protein: CASSLADLAGGVGDEQYF.

The rearrangement links TRBV27 to TRBJ1-2, with 9 bases lining up with TRBD1. Losses at the gene ends were 2 bases for V and 0 bases for J; bases not matched to a gene: 1. This CDR3 is built from 15 residues. Germline V CDR1 and CDR2: MNHEY, SMNVEV (reference sequence). CDR3 in amino acids: CASSLGTGSNYGYTF. In DNA form, the CDR3 reads TGTGCCAGCAGTTTAGGGACAGGGTCTAACTATGGCTACACCTTC.

This clonotype has only a few counts. V and J are TRBV2 and TRBJ2-1; 12 bases agree with TRBD2. J gave up 6 bases and V 6 bases, and 3 bases lay outside the gene matches. The CDR3 spans 14 residues. Germline V gene lookup returns CDR1 SNHLY and CDR2 FYNNEI. The DNA for the CDR3 is TGTGCCAGCAGGACTAGCGGGGGATTCAATGAGCAGTTCTTC. This translates into CASRTSGGFNEQFF.